The 14 T cell receptor beta chains below all came from one sample that was sequenced in a study of cytomegalovirus exposure and HLA in healthy donors (dated by TCRdb to 2015 to 2018). Library generation was performed with the immunoSEQ multiplex PCR assay. A mixture of 60 forward primers for TCR Vbeta segments and 13 reverse primers for TCR Jbeta segments was used in the multiplex PCR. TCRdb's version of the immuneACCESS table is confined to in-frame rearrangements and falls short of the full clone set. An unresolved V gene accounts for under half of the shortfall where checked; the remainder is of unknown origin. The sample profile shows 98,000 or so clones; about three quarters of them were found once. The biggest ten clones account for roughly 6% of the sample. Sequencing was done on a sample of PBMCs. These receptor sequences come from a man in his 60s in good health and CMV-seropositive.

The V call is TRBV28, the J call TRBJ2-7; possible D gene TRBD1, 6 bases. V was clipped by 6 bases and J by 7 bases, with 13 bases between them. CDR3 size: 12 residues. The germline CDR1 and CDR2 sequences are MDHEN and SYDVKM. CDR3 nucleotide sequence: TGTGCCAGCAGACAGACAGGTACGGAGCAGTACTTC. Protein product: CASRQTGTEQYF.

Details on this clone: Additional DNA sequences in this sample encode the identical CDR3. The rearrangement uses TRBV7-7 and TRBJ2-3, with 8 bases lining up with TRBD2. V lost 3 bases to trimming and J lost 1 base; unmatched junction nucleotides: 3. Germline CDR1 and CDR2: SSHAT and FNYEAQ (reference sequence). The CDR3 loop spans 15 amino acids. The CDR3 DNA sequence: TGTGCCAGCAGCTTGGGTAGCGGGGGCACAGATACGCAGTATTTT. Residues: CASSLGSGGTDTQYF.

The CDR3 spells CASSFGSAGENQPQHF. As DNA, the CDR3 is TGTGCCAGCAGCTTCGGGTCCGCGGGCGAAAATCAGCCCCAGCATTTT. V and J are TRBV7-8 and TRBJ1-5; D is undetermined. Germline lookup yields CDR1 SGHVS and CDR2 FQNEAQ. Trimming left V 3 bases short and J 4 bases short, with 16 bases between. The CDR3 is 16 amino acids.

The chain combines TRBV11-2 with TRBJ2-2; 10 bases fit TRBD2. The germline gives CDR1 SGHAT, CDR2 FQNNGV. There are 17 residues in the CDR3. With 2 bases clipped from V and 7 bases from J, the junction kept 10 bases outside the gene matches. For the CDR3, the DNA is TGTGCCAGCAGCTTAAGCGTCCTAGCGGGGGCTATCGGGGAGCTGTTTTTT. Translating it yields CASSLSVLAGAIGELFF.

The V gene is TRBV27, the J gene TRBJ1-1; 7 positions match TRBD1. The CDR3 loop spans 13 amino acids. Trimming cost V 5 bases and J 4 bases; bases outside gene matches: 4. Per the germline V gene, CDR1 is MNHEY and CDR2 is SMNVEV (reference sequence). The CDR3 spells CASSAQGSTEAFF. CDR3 coding DNA: TGTGCCAGCAGTGCACAGGGGAGCACTGAAGCTTTCTTT.

This clone was counted only a few times. The V and J genes are TRBV14 and TRBJ1-1, with TRBD1 matching 8 bases. The CDR3 consists of 16 residues. Trimming at V came to 4 bases and at J to 0 bases, leaving 7 bases not matched to a gene. From germline, CDR1 is SGHDN and CDR2 FVKESK. CDR3 loop: CASSPRTGTMNTEAFF. The DNA for the CDR3 is TGTGCCAGCAGCCCTCGGACAGGGACCATGAACACTGAAGCTTTCTTT. Based on the CDR3 plus reference TRBV14 and TRBJ1-1, the full variable domain is EAGVTQFPSHSVIEKGQTVTLRCDPISGHDNLYWYRRVMGKEIKFLLHFVKESKQDESGMPNNRFLAERTGGTYSTLKVQPAELEDSGVYFCASSPRTGTMNTEAFFGQGTRLTVV.

J is TRBJ2-6 and V is TRBV5-1; D is possibly TRBD1 (6 bases). Trimming left V 3 bases short and J 0 bases short, with 10 bases between. CDR1 is SGHRS and CDR2 is YFSETQ in the germline V gene. The CDR3 length is 16 residues. The CDR3, as DNA: TGCGCCAGCAGCTCGGGACATCCCTCTGGGGCCAACGTCCTGACTTTC. It specifies CASSSGHPSGANVLTF.

V usage is TRBV19 and J usage is TRBJ1-4; TRBD1 is a possible D gene (6 bases). Per germline, CDR1 LNHDA and CDR2 SQIVND (reference sequence). V lost 3 bases to trimming and J lost 4 bases, with 15 bases between them. The CDR3 contains 16 residues. The CDR3 region is CASSIGTRRFNEKLFF. The CDR3 DNA is TGTGCCAGTAGTATCGGGACAAGGAGGTTTAATGAAAAACTGTTTTTT.

The rearrangement links TRBV5-8 to TRBJ2-7; 7 nucleotides agree with TRBD1. Germline CDR1 and CDR2: SGHTS and YDEGEE. The CDR3 runs 15 residues. The junction had 4 bases not matched to a gene; V was cut back by 1 base and J by 0 bases. The CDR3 loop is CASSLTGDASYEQYF. CDR3 bases: TGTGCCAGCAGCTTGACAGGGGACGCCTCCTACGAGCAGTACTTC. Drawing the rest from reference TRBV5-8 and TRBJ2-7, the complete variable domain is EAGVTQSPTHLIKTRGQQATLRCSPISGHTSVYWYQQALGLGLQFLLWYDEGEERNRGNFPPRFSGRQFPNYSSELNVNALELEDSALYLCASSLTGDASYEQYFGPGTRLTVT.

This clone was recorded once. This chain uses TRBV2 with TRBJ2-7, with 7 bases identical to TRBD1. The CDR3 has 13 residues. Trimming removed 6 bases from V and 3 bases from J; junction bases left unmatched: 5. The V gene's germline CDR1 is SNHLY and CDR2 FYNNEI. The DNA for the CDR3 is TGTGCCAGCAGCGGGACAGACCACTACGAGCAGTACTTC. Its translation is CASSGTDHYEQYF. Full variable domain (rest looked up from reference TRBV2 and TRBJ2-7): EPEVTQTPSHQVTQMGQEVILRCVPISNHLYFYWYRQILGQKVEFLVSFYNNEISEKSEIFDDQFSVERPDGSNFTLKIRSTKLEDSAMYFCASSGTDHYEQYFGPGTRLTVT.

This clone was detected once. The genes are TRBV5-1 and TRBJ2-7; D is possibly TRBD2 (6 bases). This CDR3 is built from 15 residues. Germline values: CDR1 SGHRS, CDR2 YFSETQ. Trimming shortened V by 1 base and J by 4 bases, and 15 bases separated the two germline ends. CDR3 DNA sequence: TGCGCCAGCAGCTTGATCGGGAGACAACCTTACGAGCAGTACTTC. This codes for CASSLIGRQPYEQYF.

Concerning this clone: This CDR3 is also generated by other DNA sequences in the sample. The chain has TRBV27 and TRBJ1-6; D unclear. Deletions cut 8 bases from V and 3 bases from J, with 17 bases between. The CDR3 length is 16 residues. CDR1 is MNHEY and CDR2 is SMNVEV in the germline V gene (reference sequence). CDR3 sequence (DNA): TGTGCCAGCGGAAACGGGTGGAGGAACTATAATTCACCCCTCCACTTT. Amino acid sequence: CASGNGWRNYNSPLHF.

V and J are TRBV6-5 and TRBJ2-5; TRBD2 matches at 7 bases. With the DNA end fitting TRBJ2-7 better, the J assignment may be wrong. Germline V gene data show CDR1 as MNHEY and CDR2 as SVGAGI. The CDR3 consists of 14 residues. CDR3 coding DNA: TGTGCCAGCAGTACGACTAGCCTCTCCTACGAGCAGTACTTC. It translates to CASSTTSLSYEQYF.

V is TRBV19 and J is TRBJ2-5; D is ambiguous. The better agreement between TRBJ2-7 and the DNA end casts doubt on the J call. CDR1 is LNHDA and CDR2 is SQIVND in the germline V gene (reference sequence). The length of the CDR3 is 13 residues. The CDR3, as DNA: TGTGCCAGTAGTATAGATGGGGACTACGAGCAGTACTTC. Translating it yields CASSIDGDYEQYF.